What follows are 7 T cell receptor beta chains derived from one specimen sequenced in a study of CD8 T cells in ankylosing spondylitis. MiXCR was run by TCRdb on the 5' RACE reads, yielding one entry per CDR3 protein. The data hold around 490,000 distinct CDR3 sequences, with about 5.2% observed a single time. No antigens are known for them. The study, taken as a whole, reports: Blood of patients with ankylosing spondylitis appeared to be characterized by a TCR beta motif of 8 or 9 highly homologous variants.

The specimen sequenced was blood, either unsorted or a sorted T cell fraction (not recorded which). These receptors were taken from a male donor with ankylosing spondylitis.

V gene TRBV6-1 combines with J gene TRBJ1-1; 7 nucleotides line up with TRBD1. Germline V gene lookup returns CDR1 MNHNS and CDR2 SASEGT. V lost 6 bases to trimming and J lost 4 bases; unmatched junction nucleotides: 11. There are 15 residues in the CDR3. CDR3 sequence: CASRDNQGGGTEAFF. The CDR3 DNA follows: TGTGCCAGCAGGGACAACCAGGGGGGCGGCACTGAAGCTTTCTTT.

The table lists this clonotype with many counts. This chain connects TRBV29-1 to TRBJ1-2; D is possibly TRBD1 (6 bases). This CDR3 is 12 amino acids long. Germline loops: CDR1 SQVTM, CDR2 ANQGSEA. Trimming removed 6 bases from V and 6 bases from J, with 14 bases in between. For the CDR3, the DNA is TGCAGCGTGGAGACAGGACCTGATGGCTACACCTTC. It specifies CSVETGPDGYTF.

This clonotype was seen ten or more times. The chain has TRBV29-1 and TRBJ1-5; D is undetermined. The germline V gene encodes CDR1 SQVTM and CDR2 ANQGSEA. The V and J ends lost 6 bases and 5 bases respectively, with 17 bases between them. The CDR3 has 14 residues. The CDR3 sequence is CSVKRAGIDQPQHF. CDR3 nucleotide sequence: TGCAGCGTGAAAAGGGCGGGCATCGATCAGCCCCAGCATTTT.

The table lists this clonotype with many counts. This chain uses TRBV7-2 with TRBJ1-1, with a tentative D call TRBD1 (5 bases). The CDR3 extends over 16 amino acids. Germline V gives CDR1 SGHTA, CDR2 FQGNSA. With 1 base removed from V and 1 base from J, the gap between germline ends came to 13 bases. CDR3 bases: TGTGCCAGCAGCTTAGAAGGCAGGGTCTGGAACACTGAAGCTTTCTTT. Translating it yields CASSLEGRVWNTEAFF.

Ten or more counts support this clonotype. This chain links TRBV7-9 with TRBJ2-7, with TRBD2 identical over 7 bases. The CDR3 contains 14 residues. Germline V lookup: CDR1 SEHNR, CDR2 FQNEAQ (reference sequence). V lost 4 bases and J lost 5; bases outside the gene matches: 8. The CDR3 nucleotides are TGTGCCAGCAGCTCACTCCGGGACTACGACGAGCAGTACTTC. Amino acid sequence: CASSSLRDYDEQYF.

This clonotype was seen many times. J is TRBJ2-1 and V is TRBV20-1; D possibly corresponds to TRBD2 (5 bases). In germline, CDR1 is DFQATT, CDR2 SNEGSKA (reference sequence). The germline V and J ends were trimmed by 3 bases and 4 bases, with 19 bases remaining between them. The CDR3 is 16 residues long. CDR3 nucleotide sequence: TGCAGTGCTAGTGGGATTCGGAGACTACATTACAATGAGCAGTTCTTC. Translation: CSASGIRRLHYNEQFF.

This clonotype appeared many times. The chain recombines TRBV5-1 with TRBJ2-7; 9 bases agree with TRBD2. The ends lost 0 bases at V and 2 bases at J; junction bases unmatched: 6. Germline CDR1 is SGHRS and CDR2 is YFSETQ. This CDR3 contains 16 residues. In nucleotides, the CDR3 is TGCGCCAGCAGCTTGGCGGCTAGCGGGGATACCTACGAGCAGTACTTC. This encodes CASSLAASGDTYEQYF.